This passage covers 13 T cell receptor beta chains from one sample sequenced in a study of response to subunit inactivated influenza vaccine. TCRdb recomputed calls from the RT-PCR reads with MiXCR, one row per CDR3 protein. The data show about 540,000 distinct CDR3 sequences, under 25% seen once. These records were also assigned to another study, of T cells expressing NK-cell markers. In that study: For TCR beta, cDNA was produced by 5'RACE template switching with UMIs.

Sequencing was performed on CD4+ T cells sorted from PBMCs, taken 11 to 12 days after vaccination. Receptors were obtained from a man between 50 and 59 years old who received an inactivated influenza vaccine.

This clonotype has only a few counts. The rearrangement links TRBV11-3 to TRBJ2-1, with TRBD1 identical over 7 bases. CDR1 is SGHNT and CDR2 is YENEEA in the germline V gene. The trim removed 5 bases at V and 8 bases at J, leaving 15 bases unmatched. The CDR3 extends over 16 amino acids. The CDR3: CASSDRQGPGRDEQFF. The CDR3 coding sequence is TGTGCCAGCAGCGATAGACAGGGCCCTGGTAGGGATGAGCAGTTCTTC.

The sample holds many counts of this clonotype. The chain couples TRBV29-1 to TRBJ2-1; D may be TRBD1 (6 bases). Trimming pared 5 bases from V and 8 bases from J, leaving 28 bases between. The CDR3 runs 17 residues. CDR1 and CDR2 from the germline V gene are SQVTM and ANQGSEA. CDR3 residues: CSVQDSAGVGSYYEQFF. In DNA form, the CDR3 reads TGCAGCGTTCAGGACAGTGCTGGCGTTGGGTCGTACTATGAGCAGTTCTTC.

This chain connects TRBV20-1 to TRBJ2-3; 7 bases are shared with TRBD1. CDR1 is DFQATT, CDR2 SNEGSKA, per germline (reference sequence). V dropped 3 bases and J dropped 1; count of bases not matched to a gene: 13. The length of the CDR3 is 17 residues. The CDR3 loop is CSASPDNRGAGTDTQYF. The CDR3 nucleotides are TGCAGTGCTAGCCCCGATAACAGGGGCGCGGGCACAGATACGCAGTATTTT.

The chain joins TRBV28 to TRBJ2-1; 15 bases are a match to TRBD2. The CDR3 sequence is 18 residues long. V shed 3 bases, J shed 3 bases, and the junction held 6 bases outside the gene matches. Germline V gene sequence: CDR1 MDHEN, CDR2 SYDVKM. CDR3 amino acids: CASSLVGTSGRNYNEQFF. CDR3 nucleotide sequence: TGTGCCAGCAGTTTGGTAGGGACTAGCGGGAGGAACTACAATGAGCAGTTCTTC.

This clonotype has just a few counts. This chain links TRBV28 with TRBJ1-2, with 9 bases fitting TRBD1. After removal of 7 bases from V and 7 bases from J, the junction contained 10 bases not matched to a gene. The length of the CDR3 is 14 residues. Germline assignment: CDR1 MDHEN and CDR2 SYDVKM. The CDR3 DNA is TGTGCCAGCATCCCTCTGACAGGGGGTGGTGGCTACACCTTC. It yields the protein CASIPLTGGGGYTF.

This clonotype was seen a few times. A junction boundary mismatches the germline segment, possibly from a read error. The chain is built from TRBV5-6 and TRBJ2-1; 10 positions agree with TRBD2. This CDR3 has 17 amino acids. Germline V gene lookup returns CDR1 SGHDT and CDR2 YYEEEE. Here the CDR3 DNA reads TGTGCCAGCAGCTTGGTAGCTAGCGGGGGAAGCTACGATGAGCAGTTCTTC. As protein: CASSLVASGGSYDEQFF.

This clonotype was seen more than once but under ten times. V usage is TRBV15 and J usage is TRBJ2-1; 10 positions agree with TRBD1. V dropped 2 bases and J dropped 6; count of bases not matched to a gene: 4. The CDR3 spans 15 residues. CDR1 and CDR2 (germline): LNHNV, YYDKDF (reference sequence). The CDR3 nucleotides read TGTGCCACCAGCAGACGAAGGGACAGGGGCAATGAGCAGTTCTTC. This translates into CATSRRRDRGNEQFF. The full variable domain, rest sourced from reference TRBV15 and TRBJ2-1, is DAMVIQNPRYQVTQFGKPVTLSCSQTLNHNVMYWYQQKSSQAPKLLFHYYDKDFNNEADTPDNFQSRRPNTSFCFLDIRSPGLGDTAMYLCATSRRRDRGNEQFFGPGTRLTVL.

There are a few counts of this clonotype. The chain is built from TRBV15 and TRBJ2-1; TRBD2 matches 14 bases. Trimming removed 6 bases from V and 10 bases from J; junction bases left unmatched: 2. CDR1 LNHNV and CDR2 YYDKDF come from the germline V gene (reference sequence). This CDR3 contains 13 residues. In DNA form, the CDR3 reads TGTGCCACCAGGACTAGCGGGAGGGGAGAGCAGTTCTTC. Protein product: CATRTSGRGEQFF.

A few counts support this clonotype. The V call is TRBV6-2 or TRBV6-3, the J call TRBJ1-6, with unresolved D. This CDR3 region has 13 residues. CDR1 and CDR2 (germline): MNHEY, SVGEGT. Trimming pared 8 bases from V and 7 bases from J, leaving 12 bases between. The DNA for the CDR3 is TGTGCCAGCCGGAGACCGGCAAATTCACCCCTCCACTTT. It specifies CASRRPANSPLHF.

The V and J genes are TRBV12-3 or TRBV12-4 and TRBJ2-1, with D perhaps matching TRBD2 (5 bases). The CDR3 consists of 17 residues. Trimming left V 1 base short and J 2 bases short, with 15 bases between. The CDR3 nucleotides read TGTGCCAGCAGTTTAGTTCAGAGACTACCCCCCTACAATGAGCAGTTCTTC. This codes for CASSLVQRLPPYNEQFF.

This clonotype was detected only a few times. The chain carries TRBV4-1 and TRBJ2-7; D is ambiguous. The CDR3 extends over 15 amino acids. V was cut by 5 bases and J by 2 bases, with 16 bases left in between. Germline values: CDR1 MGHRA, CDR2 YSYEKL. The CDR3 DNA reads as TGCGCCAGCAGCGCCTTCACCGGGCCAACCTACGAGCAGTACTTC. This gives the protein CASSAFTGPTYEQYF.

This clonotype was seen many times. This chain joins TRBV29-1 and TRBJ2-1; D is undetermined. The ends were cut back, 4 bases at V and 2 bases at J, with 9 bases in the middle. This CDR3 region has 13 residues. Germline CDR1 is SQVTM and CDR2 is ANQGSEA. The CDR3 DNA is TGCAGCGTTGGTGGGCGCACCTACAATGAGCAGTTCTTC. Translating gives CSVGGRTYNEQFF.

The rearrangement joins TRBV30 to TRBJ1-1; D ambiguous. This CDR3 contains 15 residues. V shed 2 bases and J shed 5 bases, with 18 bases lying between them. Germline-derived CDR1 and CDR2 are GTSNPN and SVGIG (reference sequence). This CDR3 is CAWSLAGVGWTEAFF. In nucleotides, the CDR3 is TGTGCCTGGAGTCTCGCCGGCGTCGGGTGGACTGAAGCTTTCTTT.